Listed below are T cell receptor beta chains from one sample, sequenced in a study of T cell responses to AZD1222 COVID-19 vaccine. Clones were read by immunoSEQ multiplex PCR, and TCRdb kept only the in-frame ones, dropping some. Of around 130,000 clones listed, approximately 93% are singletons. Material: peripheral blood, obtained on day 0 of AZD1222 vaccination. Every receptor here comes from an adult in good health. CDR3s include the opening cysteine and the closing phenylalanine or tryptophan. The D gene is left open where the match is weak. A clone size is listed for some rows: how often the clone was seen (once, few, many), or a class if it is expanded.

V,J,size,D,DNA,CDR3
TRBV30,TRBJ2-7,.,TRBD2,TGTGCCTGGGCAAACCCGGGACTAGCGTACGAGCAGTACTTC,CAWANPGLAYEQYF
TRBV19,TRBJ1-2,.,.,TGTGCCAGTAGTACGACGGTGGAGTATGCTTGGGCTTCCTATGGCTACACCTTC,CASSTTVEYAWASYGYTF
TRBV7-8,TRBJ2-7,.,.,TGTGCCAGCAGCCCGCCAGAAACCTACGAGCAGTACTTC,CASSPPETYEQYF
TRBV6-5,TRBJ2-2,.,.,TGTGCCTTGGAGGGGTCGAACACCGGGGAGCTGTTTTTT,CALEGSNTGELFF
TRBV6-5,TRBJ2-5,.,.,TGTGCCAGCAGCCCGGGACCCCCTAAGCAAGAGACCCAGTACTTC,CASSPGPPKQETQYF
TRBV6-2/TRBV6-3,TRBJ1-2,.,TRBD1,TGTGCCAGCAGTAAGGGACAGGGTCGGACCTATGGCTACACCTTC,CASSKGQGRTYGYTF
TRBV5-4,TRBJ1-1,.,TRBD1,TGTGCCAGCAGCATTGGACAGGTGAACACTGAAGCTTTCTTT,CASSIGQVNTEAFF
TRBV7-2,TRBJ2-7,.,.,TGTGCCAGCAGCTTAGTTAGCTATTCCTACGAGCAGTACTTC,CASSLVSYSYEQYF
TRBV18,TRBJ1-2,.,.,TGTGCCAGCTCACCACAGGACGGAGGCTACACCTTC,CASSPQDGGYTF
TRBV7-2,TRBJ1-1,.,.,TGTGCCAGCAGCCAAAACGCCGGTATGAACACTGAAGCTTTCTTT,CASSQNAGMNTEAFF
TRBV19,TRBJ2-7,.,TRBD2,TGTGCCAGTAGTCGTGCGGGGGGGGAAAACTACGAGCAGTACTTC,CASSRAGGENYEQYF
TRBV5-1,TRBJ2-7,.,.,TGCGCCAGCAGTTTTTACCCCCTTAGCTACGAGCAGTACTTC,CASSFYPLSYEQYF
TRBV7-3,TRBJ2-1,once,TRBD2,TGTGCCAGCAGCTTAGTGAGCGGGGGGGCCGGTCCTGATGAGCAGTTCTTC,CASSLVSGGAGPDEQFF
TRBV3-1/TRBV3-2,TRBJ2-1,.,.,TGTGCCAGCAGCCCAACCCCTAGCGTCTGGGAGCAGTTCTTC,CASSPTPSVWEQFF
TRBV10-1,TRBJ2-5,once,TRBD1,TGCGCCACGGACAGGGTTGAGACCCAGTACTTC,CATDRVETQYF
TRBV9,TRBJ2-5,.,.,TGTGCCAGCAGCGTAGAGGGCGGGCAAGAGACCCAGTACTTC,CASSVEGGQETQYF
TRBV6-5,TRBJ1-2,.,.,TGTGCCAGCAGAGCTACTTTGTATGGCTACACCTTC,CASRATLYGYTF
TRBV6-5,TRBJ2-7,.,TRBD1,TGTGCCAGCAGTTACGGGACAGGGACCTCCTACGAGCAGTACTTC,CASSYGTGTSYEQYF
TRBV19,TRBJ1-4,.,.,TGTGCCAGTAGTATCGACTCGGGTAGGGAAAAACTGTTTTTT,CASSIDSGREKLFF
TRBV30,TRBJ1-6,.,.,TGTGCCTGGAGTGTAGGCAGGGTCGGTGGTAATTCACCCCTCCACTTT,CAWSVGRVGGNSPLHF
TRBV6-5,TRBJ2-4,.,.,TGTGCCAGCAGCGAGGACTCAAACATTCAGTACTTC,CASSEDSNIQYF
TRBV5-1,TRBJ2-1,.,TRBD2,TGCGCCAGCAGCTCCCTAGCGGGGGCGACCTACAATGAGCAGTTCTTC,CASSSLAGATYNEQFF
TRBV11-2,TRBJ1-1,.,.,TGTGCCAGCAGCTTAGACCAGGGGTGGACTGAAGCTTTCTTT,CASSLDQGWTEAFF
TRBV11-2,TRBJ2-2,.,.,TGTGCCAGCAGCTTTCCGATGGGGGGGCGACGGTCCGGGGAGCTGTTTTTT,CASSFPMGGRRSGELFF
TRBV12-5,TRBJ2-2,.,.,TGTGCTAGTGGTTTGTTGGGGGCTGGCGGGGAGCTGTTTTTT,CASGLLGAGGELFF
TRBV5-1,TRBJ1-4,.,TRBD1,TGCGCCAGCAGCGCCGGGACAGGGGAAAAACTGTTTTTT,CASSAGTGEKLFF
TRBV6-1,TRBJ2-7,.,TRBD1,TGTGCCAGCAGTGAACTAGGACAGGGTAGATACGAGCAGTACTTC,CASSELGQGRYEQYF
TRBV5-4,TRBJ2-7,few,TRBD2,TGTGCCAGCAGCTCCATGGTAGCGGGGGGCTACGAGCAGTACTTC,CASSSMVAGGYEQYF
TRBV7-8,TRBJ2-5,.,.,TGTGCCAGCAGCTTAATGACCGAACAAGAGACCCAGTACTTC,CASSLMTEQETQYF
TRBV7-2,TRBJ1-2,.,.,TGTGCCAGCAGCTTTCGACTTTCGAGCTATGGCTACACCTTC,CASSFRLSSYGYTF
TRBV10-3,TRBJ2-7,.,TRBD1,TGTGCCAGCGACAGGGGTGGAAGCTACGAGCAGTACTTC,CASDRGGSYEQYF
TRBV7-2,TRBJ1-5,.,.,TGTGCCAGCAGCTTAGTTCAGGGTAGCAATCAGCCCCAGCATTTT,CASSLVQGSNQPQHF
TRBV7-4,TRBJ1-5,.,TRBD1,TGTGCCAGCAGCTTACGCCTGACAGGGAGGATTCAGCCCCAGCATTTT,CASSLRLTGRIQPQHF
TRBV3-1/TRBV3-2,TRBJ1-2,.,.,TGTGCCAGCAGCCGAGGACTCTATGGCTACACCTTC,CASSRGLYGYTF
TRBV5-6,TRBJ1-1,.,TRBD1,TGTGCCAGCAGCTTCGCAGGGGGTAACACTGAAGCTTTCTTT,CASSFAGGNTEAFF
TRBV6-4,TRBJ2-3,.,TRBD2,TGTGCCAGCAGCGTCGGGGGAGGGGCAGATACGCAGTATTTT,CASSVGGGADTQYF
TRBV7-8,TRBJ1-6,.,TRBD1,TGTGCCAGCAGCCTGGGACAGGGGGCCGGTTCACCCCTCCACTTT,CASSLGQGAGSPLHF
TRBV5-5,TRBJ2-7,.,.,TGTGCCAGCAGCCCCCAGGGGGGCGAGCAGTACTTC,CASSPQGGEQYF
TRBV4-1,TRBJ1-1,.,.,TGCGCCAGCAGCCAAGATAAGGGATGGGACACTGAAGCTTTCTTT,CASSQDKGWDTEAFF
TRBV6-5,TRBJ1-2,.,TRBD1,TGTGCCAGCAGTTACTCGGCGGGACAGGGATCCTATGGCTACACCTTC,CASSYSAGQGSYGYTF
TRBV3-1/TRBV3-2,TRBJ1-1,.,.,TGTGCCAGCACCCGACAGGACATGAACACTGAAGCTTTCTTT,CASTRQDMNTEAFF
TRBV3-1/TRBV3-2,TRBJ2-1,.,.,TGTGCCAGCACCAAACACGGGGGGCCTTACAATGAGCAGTTCTTC,CASTKHGGPYNEQFF
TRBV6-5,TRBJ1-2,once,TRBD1,TGTGCCAGCGAGAAAAGGACAGGGGGTTCCTATGGCTACACCTTC,CASEKRTGGSYGYTF
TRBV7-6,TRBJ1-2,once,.,TGTGCCAGCAGCTTAGGTCTGGGCCCCTATGGCTACACCTTC,CASSLGLGPYGYTF
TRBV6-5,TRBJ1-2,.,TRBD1,TGTGCCAGCAGTTACTCCAAAATATCGACAGGGCTAACCTTC,CASSYSKISTGLTF
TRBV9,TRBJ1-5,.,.,TGTGCCAGCAGCGTAGCTGGTAATCAGCCCCAGCATTTT,CASSVAGNQPQHF
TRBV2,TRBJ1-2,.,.,TGTGCCAGCAAGGGTGGCGTTCACTATGGCTACACCTTC,CASKGGVHYGYTF
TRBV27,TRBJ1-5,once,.,TGTGCCAGCAGTTTCAGAAATCAGCCCCAGCATTTT,CASSFRNQPQHF
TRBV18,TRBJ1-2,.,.,TGTGCCAGCTCACCAAAAGGGATTCCCTATGGCTACACCTTC,CASSPKGIPYGYTF
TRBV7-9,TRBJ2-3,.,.,TGTGCCAGCAGCTTGATCGGAGATACGCAGTATTTT,CASSLIGDTQYF
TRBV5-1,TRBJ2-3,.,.,TGCGCCAGCAGCTTTAGTCCGGGAAGCACAGATACGCAGTATTTT,CASSFSPGSTDTQYF
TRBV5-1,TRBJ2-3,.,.,TGCGCCAGCAGCTTTCCCCCGGGGGGCAGGTCAGATACGCAGTATTTT,CASSFPPGGRSDTQYF
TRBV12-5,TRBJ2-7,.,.,TGTGCTAGTGGTTTGTCCGGTTACGAGCAGTACTTC,CASGLSGYEQYF
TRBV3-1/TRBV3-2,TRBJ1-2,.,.,TGTGCCAGCAGCCAAGACGCGGGGAACTATGGCTACACCTTC,CASSQDAGNYGYTF
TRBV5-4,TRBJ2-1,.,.,TGTGCCAGCAGCTTGTGGGGTGACAATGAGCAGTTCTTC,CASSLWGDNEQFF